This T cell receptor (beta chain) was recovered during a study of OX40 agonist ivuxolimab in advanced cancers. As for the study more broadly: Ivuxolimab was a fully human IgG2 agonistic monoclonal antibody targeting the costimulatory receptor OX40 (CD134). Intravenous ivuxolimab was administered to patients every 2 weeks at six dose levels: 0.01, 0.1, 0.3, 1.5, 3 and 10 mg/kg. Among the 52 dose-escalation patients, some 20 had hepatocellular carcinoma, some 15 melanoma, 9 renal cell carcinoma and 9 head and neck cancer. In the dose-escalation cohort, 75% to 85% of patients were male, and the mean age was roughly 60 years with a range of roughly 23 to 79. Patients were allowed to have had prior anti-PD-1, anti-PD-L1 or anti-CTLA-4 therapy, and 30% to 40% of the dose-escalation patients had been treated with checkpoint inhibitors. Partial responses occurred in three dose-escalation patients: two with cutaneous melanoma and one with hepatocellular carcinoma. The purpose of peripheral TCRbeta sequencing was to test whether ivuxolimab changed TCR sequence diversity and led to clonal T-cell expansion. The paper reports the monotherapy dose-escalation portion (N of about 52 patients) of the phase I ivuxolimab trial.

Regarding this clone: What this receptor recognizes is not known. No base qualities exist here, and no much larger clone lies one base off it.

Paper-wide results and their limitations: Clonal expansion of both CD4+ and CD8+ blood T cells was observed from baseline to week 6 at doses 0.1 to 3.0 mg/kg. Low levels of normalized T-cell clonal expansion were also seen in some patients who did not respond. Which antigens the clonally expanded peripheral T cells were specific for was not determined. After ivuxolimab, expanded clones were on average more numerous among CD8+ T cells than among CD4+ T cells. In partial responders in the 0.1-3.0 mg/kg groups, normalized peripheral clonal expansion was found to be among the lowest, especially among CD8+ T cells.

Genomic DNA was isolated from the sorted cells so that the TCRbeta CDR3 region could be sequenced. The immunoSEQ Assay was used for sequencing of TCRbeta CDR3 regions. The clones in this table, taken by TCRdb from immuneACCESS, are in-frame only. Not every clone is retained; where verified, under half of the shortfall comes from an unresolved V gene, and the cause of the rest is unknown. The sample table shows 85,000 to 90,000 clones, and around 83% are seen once. The ten largest clones represent 0.2% to 0.25% of the sample. The trial excluded patients who had a history of autoimmune disease or who were on systemic immunosuppression. Peripheral blood for TCR sequencing was collected from all dose cohorts at baseline, on cycle 4 day 1, and on cycle 7 day 1. Samples were obtained from an open-label, multicenter, first-in-human phase I dose-escalation trial of ivuxolimab. Adults with locally advanced or metastatic head and neck squamous cell, hepatocellular, melanoma or renal cell carcinoma were enrolled in the trial. Before TCR sequencing, CD4+ T cells and CD8+ T cells from peripheral blood were sorted into separate populations.

Sequencing used CD4+ or CD8+ T cells sorted from blood, obtained in a trial of the OX40 agonist ivuxolimab. The source of this sequence is an adult with an advanced solid tumor such as melanoma, head and neck, liver or kidney cancer.

The CDR3 has the sequence CAFSIGNNQPQHF. The DNA sequence is as follows: TGTGCCTTCTCAATCGGGAACAATCAGCCCCAGCATTTT. The rearranged chain carries TRBV30 and TRBJ1-5, with the D gene not confidently named. The CDR3 measures 13 amino acids from cysteine to phenylalanine. Solely the CDR3 DNA is kept, with 39 bases framed from the first base. V is cut by 7 bases and J by 3 bases, and the space between the germline ends is 13 bases. The germline V gene (reference sequence) specifies GTSNPN as CDR1 and SVGIG as CDR2.